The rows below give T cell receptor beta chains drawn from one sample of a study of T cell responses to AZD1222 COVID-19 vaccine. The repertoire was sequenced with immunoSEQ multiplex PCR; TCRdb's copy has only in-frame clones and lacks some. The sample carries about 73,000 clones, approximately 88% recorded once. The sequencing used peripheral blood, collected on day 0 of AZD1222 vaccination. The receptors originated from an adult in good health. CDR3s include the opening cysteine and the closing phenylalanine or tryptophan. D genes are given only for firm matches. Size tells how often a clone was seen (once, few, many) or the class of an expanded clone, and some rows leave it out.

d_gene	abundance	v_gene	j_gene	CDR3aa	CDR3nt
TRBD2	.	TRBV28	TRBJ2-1	CASSPSGRADEQFF	TGTGCCAGCAGTCCTAGCGGGAGGGCCGATGAGCAGTTCTTC
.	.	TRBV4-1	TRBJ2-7	CASSPGGTYEQYF	TGCGCCAGCAGCCCTGGGGGCACCTACGAGCAGTACTTC
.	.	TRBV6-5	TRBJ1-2	CASSYSPGSYGYTF	TGTGCCAGCAGTTACTCGCCAGGGTCCTATGGCTACACCTTC
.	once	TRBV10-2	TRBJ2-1	CASTQAGSGNEQFF	TGCGCCAGCACCCAAGCGGGTTCGGGGAATGAGCAGTTCTTC
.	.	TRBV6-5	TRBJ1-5	CASSQGLDGNQPQHF	TGTGCCAGCAGTCAGGGTTTGGATGGCAATCAGCCCCAGCATTTT
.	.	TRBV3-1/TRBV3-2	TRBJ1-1	CASSQRVNTEAFF	TGTGCCAGCAGCCAACGGGTCAACACTGAAGCTTTCTTT
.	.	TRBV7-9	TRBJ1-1	CASSLEDGGRTEAFF	TGTGCCAGCAGCTTAGAGGACGGGGGCCGGACTGAAGCTTTCTTT
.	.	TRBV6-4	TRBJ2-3	CASSGIGGSADTQYF	TGTGCCAGCAGTGGGATAGGAGGGAGCGCAGATACGCAGTATTTT
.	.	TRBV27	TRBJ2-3	CASSLVLADTQYF	TGTGCCAGCAGTTTAGTATTGGCAGATACGCAGTATTTT
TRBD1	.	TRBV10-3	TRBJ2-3	CAISALDRGPTDTQYF	TGTGCCATCAGTGCCCTGGACAGGGGGCCCACAGATACGCAGTATTTT
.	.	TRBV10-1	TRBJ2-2	CASSSAGELFF	TGCGCCAGCTCGTCCGCCGGGGAGCTGTTTTTT
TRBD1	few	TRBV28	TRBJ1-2	CASSLWQGTGEGGYTF	TGTGCCAGCAGTTTATGGCAAGGGACAGGGGAAGGTGGCTACACCTTC
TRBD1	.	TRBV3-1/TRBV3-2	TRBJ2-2	CASRRTGGGDTGELFF	TGTGCCAGCAGGCGCACAGGGGGAGGCGACACCGGGGAGCTGTTTTTT
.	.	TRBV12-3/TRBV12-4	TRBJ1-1	CASSVPLNTEAFF	TGTGCCAGCAGCGTCCCCCTTAACACTGAAGCTTTCTTT
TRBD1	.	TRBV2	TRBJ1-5	CASKEDRGNQPQHF	TGTGCCAGCAAAGAGGACAGGGGGAATCAGCCCCAGCATTTT
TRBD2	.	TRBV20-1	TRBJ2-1	CSASRPGGGSYNEQFF	TGCAGTGCTAGTCGTCCGGGCGGGGGGTCCTACAATGAGCAGTTCTTC
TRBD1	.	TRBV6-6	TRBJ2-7	CASSYGPTGGYEQYF	TGTGCCAGCAGTTACGGGCCGACAGGGGGCTACGAGCAGTACTTC
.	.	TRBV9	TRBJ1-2	CASSVGGTNYGYTF	TGTGCCAGCAGCGTGGGGGGGACTAACTATGGCTACACCTTC
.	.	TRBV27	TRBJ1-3	CASSIGRRNTIYF	TGTGCCAGCAGTATTGGCAGAAGAAACACCATATATTTT
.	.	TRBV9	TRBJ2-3	CASSVEGTDTQYF	TGTGCCAGCAGCGTAGAAGGCACAGATACGCAGTATTTT
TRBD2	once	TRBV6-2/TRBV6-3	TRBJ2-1	CASSPSTSGGNEQFF	TGTGCCAGCAGCCCCTCGACTAGCGGGGGGAATGAGCAGTTCTTC
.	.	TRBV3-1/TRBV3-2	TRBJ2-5	CASSDQPRPSLAQYF	TGTGCCAGCAGCGACCAGCCTAGACCGAGTTTGGCCCAGTACTTC
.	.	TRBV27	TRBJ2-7	CASSFGLVGGFNEQYF	TGTGCCAGCAGTTTCGGGCTGGTAGGGGGTTTCAACGAGCAGTACTTC
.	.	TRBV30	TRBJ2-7	CALTVHTYEQYF	TGTGCCCTGACAGTCCATACCTACGAGCAGTACTTC
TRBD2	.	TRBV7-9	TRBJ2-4	CASSFFRTSGGIAKNIQYF	TGTGCCAGCAGCTTCTTCCGGACTAGCGGGGGGATAGCCAAAAACATTCAGTACTTC
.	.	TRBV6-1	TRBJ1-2	CASSEWGDNYGYTF	TGTGCCAGCAGTGAATGGGGGGACAACTATGGCTACACCTTC
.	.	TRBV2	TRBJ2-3	CASTGGLTDTQYF	TGTGCCAGCACTGGAGGGCTGACAGATACGCAGTATTTT
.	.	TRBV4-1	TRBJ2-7	CASSQEGGGSLLEQYF	TGCGCCAGCAGCCAAGAAGGGGGGGGCAGCCTTTTGGAGCAGTACTTC
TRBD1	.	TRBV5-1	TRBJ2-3	CASRMGQETDTQYF	TGCGCCAGCAGAATGGGACAGGAGACAGATACGCAGTATTTT
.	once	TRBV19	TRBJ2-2	CASKLATGELFF	TGTGCCAGTAAGCTGGCCACCGGGGAGCTGTTTTTT
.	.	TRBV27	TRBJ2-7	CASRRTQTYEQYF	TGTGCCAGCAGACGGACCCAAACCTACGAGCAGTACTTC
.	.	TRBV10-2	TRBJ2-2	CASSEFAGKGELFF	TGCGCCAGCAGTGAGTTCGCGGGGAAAGGGGAGCTGTTTTTT
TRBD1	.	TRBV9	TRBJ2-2	CASSVGTGGAAGELFF	TGTGCCAGCAGCGTAGGAACAGGGGGCGCGGCCGGGGAGCTGTTTTTT
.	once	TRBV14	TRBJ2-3	CASSRAGFPTDTQYF	TGTGCCAGCAGCCGGGCGGGTTTTCCCACAGATACGCAGTATTTT
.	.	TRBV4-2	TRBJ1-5	CASSQVSGDQPQHF	TGTGCCAGCAGCCAAGTTTCAGGGGATCAGCCCCAGCATTTT
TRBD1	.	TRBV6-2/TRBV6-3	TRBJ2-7	CASSSDRGRDEQYF	TGTGCCAGCAGTTCGGACAGGGGGCGCGACGAGCAGTACTTC
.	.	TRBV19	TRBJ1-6	CASTRTGFYNSPLHF	TGTGCCAGTACCCGAACGGGATTCTATAATTCACCCCTCCACTTT
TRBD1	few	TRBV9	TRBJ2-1	CASSLRDRYNEQFF	TGTGCCAGCAGCCTCCGGGACAGATACAATGAGCAGTTCTTC
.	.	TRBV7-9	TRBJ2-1	CASSREAAGENEQFF	TGTGCCAGCAGCCGAGAGGCGGCAGGAGAGAATGAGCAGTTCTTC
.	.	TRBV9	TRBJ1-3	CASSEEILSGNTIYF	TGTGCCAGCAGCGAGGAAATTCTCTCTGGAAACACCATATATTTT
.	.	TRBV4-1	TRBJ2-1	CASSQAGTENNEQFF	TGCGCCAGCAGCCAAGCCGGGACGGAAAACAATGAGCAGTTCTTC
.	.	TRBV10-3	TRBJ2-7	CAINSAATYEQYF	TGTGCCATCAACTCGGCGGCGACCTACGAGCAGTACTTC
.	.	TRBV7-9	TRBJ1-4	CASKDATNEKLFF	TGTGCCAGCAAGGATGCAACTAATGAAAAACTGTTTTTT
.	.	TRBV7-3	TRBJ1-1	CASSLRPAGENTEAFF	TGTGCCAGCAGCTTAAGGCCGGCCGGGGAGAACACTGAAGCTTTCTTT
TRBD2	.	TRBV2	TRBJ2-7	CASSEARAGGVYEQYF	TGTGCCAGCAGTGAAGCGCGGGCGGGAGGAGTCTACGAGCAGTACTTC
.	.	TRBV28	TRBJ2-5	CASSFEGGETQYF	TGTGCCAGCAGTTTCGAGGGAGGAGAGACCCAGTACTTC
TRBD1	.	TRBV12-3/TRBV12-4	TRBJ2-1	CATKYRGEQFF	TGTGCCACCAAGTACAGGGGAGAGCAGTTCTTC
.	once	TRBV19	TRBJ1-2	CASSIGTRFADYGYTF	TGTGCCAGTAGTATAGGCACCAGGTTCGCGGACTATGGCTACACCTTC
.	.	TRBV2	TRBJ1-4	CASSRGTNEKLFF	TGTGCCAGTTCAAGAGGGACTAATGAAAAACTGTTTTTT
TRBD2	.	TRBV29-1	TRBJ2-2	CSADRGGNTGELFF	TGCAGCGCCGACCGCGGGGGGAACACCGGGGAGCTGTTTTTT
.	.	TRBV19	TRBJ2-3	CASSSYGEGGTDTQYF	TGTGCCAGTAGTAGCTACGGAGAGGGGGGCACAGATACGCAGTATTTT
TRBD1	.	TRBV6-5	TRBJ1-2	CASRRGGQNYGYTF	TGTGCCAGCAGGCGGGGGGGACAGAACTATGGCTACACCTTC